This TCR beta chain was identified during a study of beta chain features in type 1 diabetes. Broader study findings: The study found fewer insertions and more deletions at VDJ junctions in type 1 diabetes patients. No resolution was reached here on whether HLA type influences TCRB rearrangement.

CDR1 is SGHAT, CDR2 FQNNGV, per germline. The CDR3 spans 19 residues. J gave up 7 bases and V 4 bases, and 14 bases lay outside the gene matches. About this clone itself: Its specificity is unknown.

Reverse transcribing all isolated RNA meant expressed TCRB transcripts were sequenced. Assay used: immunoSEQ multiplex PCR; TCRdb lists only in-frame clones, some missing. The table records 970,000 or so clones, roughly a sixth of them present only once. Input material: naive CD4+ T cells from blood. The chain couples TRBV11-2 to TRBJ2-1; TRBD2 agrees at 15 bases. This clonotype was obtained from a woman under 30 in good health. CDR3 region: CASSWGLAGGGREDNEQFF. The CDR3 nucleotides are TGTGCCAGCAGCTGGGGACTAGCGGGAGGTGGCCGAGAGGATAATGAGCAGTTCTTC.